One sample yielded the 16 T cell receptor beta chains listed below, sequenced in a study of T cells after yellow fever vaccination (dated by TCRdb to between 2019 and 2020). In the paper's terms, the treatment or condition label means: live attenuated yellow fever vaccine strain. Library preparation used 5' RACE. Sequencing instrument: Illumina HiSeq 2500. The raw public reads went through TCRdb reprocessing: fastp at Q25, MiXCR clone calling, in-frame beta chains kept. When rows share a CDR3 protein, they turn into one entry using the most common DNA and genes. The sample yields approximately 30,000 distinct CDR3 sequences; 4.4% were counted once. The leading ten clones occupy roughly half of the sample. Material: CD8+ T cells sorted from PBMCs, obtained 5 days after the yellow fever booster vaccination. The receptors originated from a man aged 30-40 years who received the YFV17D yellow fever vaccine.

In its sample, this clonotype was seen many times. The rearrangement joins TRBV2 to TRBJ2-3, with 8 bases aligning to TRBD1. V dropped 6 bases and J dropped 1; count of bases not matched to a gene: 9. The CDR3 has 16 amino acids. Germline assignment: CDR1 SNHLY and CDR2 FYNNEI. The CDR3 loop reads CASRDEQGGGTDTQYF. CDR3 bases: TGTGCCAGCAGGGACGAACAGGGGGGCGGCACAGATACGCAGTATTTT.

In this sample, this clonotype turned up many times. Written as DNA, the CDR3 is TGCAGTGCTAGTGGGACCCGAAACACCGGGGAGCTGTTTTTT. Protein product: CSASGTRNTGELFF. The chain is built from TRBV20-1 and TRBJ2-2, with D possibly being TRBD1 or TRBD2 (5 bases each). V was pared by 3 bases and J by 2 bases, with 10 bases between. Germline CDR1 and CDR2: DFQATT and SNEGSKA (reference sequence). CDR3 length equals 14 residues.

The table lists this clonotype with many counts. The V gene is TRBV7-9, the J gene TRBJ2-1; D not resolved. The CDR3 has 11 amino acids. From germline, CDR1 is SEHNR and CDR2 FQNEAQ (reference sequence). The V end was cut by 7 bases, the J end by 4 bases, with 5 bases between. The CDR3 region is CASISYNEQFF. The CDR3 DNA follows: TGTGCCAGCATATCGTACAATGAGCAGTTCTTC.

There are many counts of this clonotype. J is TRBJ1-5 and V is TRBV14; D perhaps matches TRBD1 (6 bases). Trimming removed 3 bases from V and 7 bases from J, with 19 bases in between. Germline V gene lookup returns CDR1 SGHDN and CDR2 FVKESK. The CDR3 totals 16 residues. For the CDR3, the DNA is TGTGCCAGCAGCCATATAATAACAGGGAATATGCAGCCCCAGCATTTT. It codes for CASSHIITGNMQPQHF.

This clonotype was recorded many times. This sequence joins TRBV4-3 and TRBJ2-1; possibly TRBD1 or TRBD2 for D (5 bases each). In germline, CDR1 is LGHNA, CDR2 YSLEER. The CDR3 loop spans 15 amino acids. The V and J ends lost 3 bases and 0 bases respectively, with 9 bases between them. CDR3 in DNA: TGCGCCAGCAGCCAGTCGGGGCTCTCCTACAATGAGCAGTTCTTC. Protein: CASSQSGLSYNEQFF.

This clonotype has a count of ten or more. The CDR3 carries no conserved terminal phenylalanine or tryptophan, so it likely arises from a read error. The chain couples TRBV6-2 or TRBV6-3 to TRBJ2-7; D gene ambiguous. Germline CDR1 is MNHEY and CDR2 is SVGEGT. With 2 bases removed from V and 4 bases from J, the gap between germline ends came to 6 bases. The CDR3 is made up of 12 amino acids. The CDR3 DNA reads as TGTGCCAGCAGTTACCCCCATTACGAGCAGTACTTA. Translation: CASSYPHYEQYL.

This clonotype was counted at least ten times. The chain joins TRBV10-1 to TRBJ2-7, with 11 bases aligning to TRBD1. The CDR3 has 16 residues. V was clipped by 3 bases and J by 4 bases; unmatched bases: 8. Germline CDR1 WNHNN, CDR2 SYGVQD (reference sequence). The CDR3 protein is CASSDDSGTGGYEQYF. The CDR3 coding sequence is TGCGCCAGCAGTGACGACTCCGGGACAGGGGGTTACGAGCAGTACTTC.

J is TRBJ2-7 and V is TRBV5-6; D not certain. The germline gives CDR1 SGHDT, CDR2 YYEEEE. CDR3 length equals 13 residues. V was cut by 2 bases and J by 3 bases, with 9 bases left in between. DNA of the CDR3: TGTGCCAGCAGCTTAAGTCTACTCTACGAGCAGTACTTC. Residues: CASSLSLLYEQYF.

This clonotype appeared many times. V and J are TRBV7-2 and TRBJ2-3; the D is unclear. The CDR3 consists of 11 residues. Trimming cost V 11 bases and J 8 bases, with 14 bases left between them. The germline V gene has CDR1 SGHTA and CDR2 FQGNSA. CDR3 nucleotide sequence: TGTGCCGGAGACTCGTTAGGTACGCAGTATTTT. Amino acids: CAGDSLGTQYF.

This clonotype was seen at least ten times. The V call is TRBV11-2, the J call TRBJ2-7; 8 bases map to TRBD2. Germline trimming cut 5 bases from V and 4 bases from J; bases unmatched to any gene: 10. The germline V gene has CDR1 SGHAT and CDR2 FQNNGV. This CDR3 has 15 amino acids. For the CDR3, the DNA is TGTGCCAGCAGCCCAACGGGGGGGTGGATGTACGAGCAGTACTTC. It specifies CASSPTGGWMYEQYF.

This clonotype was counted a few times. The junction departs from germline at one end; a sequencing error may be responsible. This rearrangement joins TRBV4-3 to TRBJ2-1; D gene unclear. The CDR3 spans 16 residues. Germline V lookup: CDR1 LGHNA, CDR2 YSLEER. In DNA form, the CDR3 reads TGCGCCAGCAGGCAAGGGTACGGATCGACCTACAATGAGCAGTTCTTC. Translated: CASRQGYGSTYNEQFF.

The sample holds many counts of this clonotype. The chain links TRBV5-1 to TRBJ2-1; TRBD2 might be the D (5 bases). Germline CDR1 reads SGHRS; CDR2 reads YFSETQ. The CDR3 runs 12 residues. The ends were cut back, 10 bases at V and 7 bases at J, with 15 bases in the middle. The CDR3: CALYRERNEQFF. CDR3 in DNA: TGCGCCCTCTATAGGGAGAGGAATGAGCAGTTCTTC.

This clonotype was observed at least ten times. The rearrangement joins TRBV1 to TRBJ2-3; the table gives TRBD1 as D, unverified against the DNA. TRBV1 is a documented pseudogene. The CDR3 runs to 15 residues. CDR3 sequence (DNA): TGCACCAGCAGCCCGCGGGTTCCCGACACAGATACGCAGTATTTT. Protein: CTSSPRVPDTDTQYF.

This clonotype has a count of ten or more. V and J are TRBV12-3 or TRBV12-4 and TRBJ2-6, with D possibly matching TRBD2 (6 bases). Trimming cost V 6 bases and J 0 bases, with 15 bases left between them. The CDR3 spans 17 residues. The CDR3 region has the DNA TGTGCCAGCAGCCAAGGGGTCGGGAGCTCTGGGGCCAACGTCCTGACTTTC. Protein sequence: CASSQGVGSSGANVLTF.

This clonotype has ten or more counts. J is TRBJ2-4 and V is TRBV20-1; 9 bases fit TRBD2. The CDR3 contains 16 residues. Germline assignment: CDR1 DFQATT and CDR2 SNEGSKA (reference sequence). The V and J ends lost 5 bases and 1 base, in that order; junction bases with no gene match: 9. CDR3 region: CSAGPSGDEAKNIQYF. The CDR3 DNA sequence: TGCAGTGCTGGACCTAGCGGGGATGAGGCCAAAAACATTCAGTACTTC.

There are many counts of this clonotype. This chain uses TRBV2 with TRBJ2-7; D perhaps matches TRBD2 (6 bases). The CDR3 has 11 amino acids. Deletions cut 4 bases from V and 7 bases from J, with 8 bases between. The germline V gene has CDR1 SNHLY and CDR2 FYNNEI. CDR3 loop: CASSGRGEQYF. Here the CDR3 DNA reads TGTGCCAGCAGTGGTCGGGGGGAGCAGTACTTC.